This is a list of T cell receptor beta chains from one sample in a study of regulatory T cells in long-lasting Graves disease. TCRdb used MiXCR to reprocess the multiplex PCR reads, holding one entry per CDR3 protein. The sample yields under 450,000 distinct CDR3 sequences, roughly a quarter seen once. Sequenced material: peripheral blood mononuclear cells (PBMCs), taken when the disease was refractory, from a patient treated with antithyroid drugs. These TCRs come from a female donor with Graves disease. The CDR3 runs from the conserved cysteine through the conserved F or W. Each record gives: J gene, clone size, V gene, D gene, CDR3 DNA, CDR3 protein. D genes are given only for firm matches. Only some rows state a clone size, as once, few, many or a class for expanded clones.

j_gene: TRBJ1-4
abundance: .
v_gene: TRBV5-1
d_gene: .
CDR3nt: TGCGCCAGCAGCTTGGACGGAACCAAAGGAGAAAAACTGTTTTTT
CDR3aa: CASSLDGTKGEKLFF

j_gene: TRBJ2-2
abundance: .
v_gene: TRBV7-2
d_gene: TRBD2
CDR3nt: TGTGCCATCAAACCGACGGGAGGGAACACCGGGGAGCTGTTTTTT
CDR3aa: CAIKPTGGNTGELFF

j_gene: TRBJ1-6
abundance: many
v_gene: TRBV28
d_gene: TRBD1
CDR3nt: TGTGCCAGCACCAGACAGGGGTCACCCCTCCACTTT
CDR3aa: CASTRQGSPLHF

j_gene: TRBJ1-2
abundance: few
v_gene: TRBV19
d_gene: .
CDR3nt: TGTGCCAGTAGTGTTGGAGGTTCTTCGGGGGGCCGTGGCTACACCTTC
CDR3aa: CASSVGGSSGGRGYTF

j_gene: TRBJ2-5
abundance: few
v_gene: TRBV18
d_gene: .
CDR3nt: TGTGCCAGCTCACTCCAAAACCAAGAGACCCAGTACTTC
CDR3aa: CASSLQNQETQYF

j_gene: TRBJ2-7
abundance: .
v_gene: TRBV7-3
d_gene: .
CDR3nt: TGTGCCAGTAGTATCCGGGGGGCGTCTTCCTACGAGCAGTACTTC
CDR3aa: CASSIRGASSYEQYF

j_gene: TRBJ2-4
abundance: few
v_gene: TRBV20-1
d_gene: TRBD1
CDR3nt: TGCAGTGCTAGAGATCGAGGGACAGGGGATCCCCCAGACAAAAACATTCAGTACTTC
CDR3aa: CSARDRGTGDPPDKNIQYF

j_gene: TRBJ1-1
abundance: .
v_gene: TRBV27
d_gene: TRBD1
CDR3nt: TGTGCCAGCCAAATCCAGGGCAGGGGGTCTACTGAAGCTTTCTTT
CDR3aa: CASQIQGRGSTEAFF

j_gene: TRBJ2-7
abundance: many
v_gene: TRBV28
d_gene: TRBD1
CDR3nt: TGTGCCAGCAGTACACCCTCGACCCGGGACAGGGACCCCTACGAGCAGTACTTC
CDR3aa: CASSTPSTRDRDPYEQYF

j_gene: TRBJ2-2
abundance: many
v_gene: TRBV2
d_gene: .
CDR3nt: TGTGCCAGCAGTGAAGAGTTGTTGCGTGCTGGGGAGCTGTTTTTT
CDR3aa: CASSEELLRAGELFF

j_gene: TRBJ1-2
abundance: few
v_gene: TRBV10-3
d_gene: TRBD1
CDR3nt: TGTGCCAGCAGCCGTTCGAAGGGGGCTGTGGACTATGGCTACACCTTC
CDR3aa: CASSRSKGAVDYGYTF

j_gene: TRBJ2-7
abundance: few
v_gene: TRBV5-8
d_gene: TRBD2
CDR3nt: TGTGCCAGCAGCCAAAACCGGGACTACAGCTCCTACGAGCAGTACTTC
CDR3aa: CASSQNRDYSSYEQYF

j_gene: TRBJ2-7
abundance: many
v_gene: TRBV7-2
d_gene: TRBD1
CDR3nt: TGTGCCAGCAGCCCCATGGGGGGGACAGGGACCGAGCAGTACTTC
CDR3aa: CASSPMGGTGTEQYF

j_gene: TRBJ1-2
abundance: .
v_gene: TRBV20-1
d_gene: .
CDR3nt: TGCAGTGCTAGAGGGGAGAAGGGGAACTATGGCTACACCTTC
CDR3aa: CSARGEKGNYGYTF

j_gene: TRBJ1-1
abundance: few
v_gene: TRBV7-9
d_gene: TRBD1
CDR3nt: TGTGCCAGCAGCGGAGAGACAGGGGGCGTCCCTGAAGCTTTCTTT
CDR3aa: CASSGETGGVPEAFF

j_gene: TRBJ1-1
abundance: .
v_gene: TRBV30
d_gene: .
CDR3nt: TGTGCCTGGGGGGGGATTGGCACTGAAGCTTTCTTT
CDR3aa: CAWGGIGTEAFF

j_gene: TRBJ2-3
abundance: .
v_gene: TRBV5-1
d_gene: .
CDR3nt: TGCGCCAGCAGCTTGTCAGAGACCCCCCGGGATACGCAGTATTTT
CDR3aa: CASSLSETPRDTQYF

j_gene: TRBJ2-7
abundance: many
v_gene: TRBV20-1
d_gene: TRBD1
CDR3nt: TGCAGTGCTAGAGGAGGGGGACAGGGAGGCTACGAGCAGTACTTC
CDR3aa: CSARGGGQGGYEQYF

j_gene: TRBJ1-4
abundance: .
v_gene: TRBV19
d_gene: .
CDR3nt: TGTGCCAGTAGTCGGGACCGGGCAAGTCTGTTTTTT
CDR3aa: CASSRDRASLFF

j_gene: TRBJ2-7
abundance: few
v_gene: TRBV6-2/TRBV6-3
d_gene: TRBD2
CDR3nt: TGTGCCAGCAGGACTAGCGGGGGCTCCTACGAGCAGTACTTC
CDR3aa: CASRTSGGSYEQYF

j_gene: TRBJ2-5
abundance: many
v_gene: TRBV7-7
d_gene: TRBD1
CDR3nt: TGTGCTAGCAGCCGGGACAGGGGGCAGTCAGAGACCCAGTACTTC
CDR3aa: CASSRDRGQSETQYF

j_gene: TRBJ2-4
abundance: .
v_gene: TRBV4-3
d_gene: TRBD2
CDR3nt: TGCGCCAGCAGCACGCCTAGCGGGACCAAAAACATTCAGTACTTC
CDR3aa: CASSTPSGTKNIQYF

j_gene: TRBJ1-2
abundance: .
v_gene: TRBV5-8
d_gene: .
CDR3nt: TGTGCCAGCAGCTTGAACCCCCGAGGACATGGCTACACCTTC
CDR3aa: CASSLNPRGHGYTF

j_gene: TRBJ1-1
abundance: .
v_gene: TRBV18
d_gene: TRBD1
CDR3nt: TGTGCCAGCTCACCACAGGGACAGCCGAACACTGAAGCTTTCTTT
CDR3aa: CASSPQGQPNTEAFF

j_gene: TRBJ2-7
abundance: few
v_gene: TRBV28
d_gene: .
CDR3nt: TGTGCCAGCAGTTTAAACCTCCCTCCAAACGAGCAGTACTTC
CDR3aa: CASSLNLPPNEQYF

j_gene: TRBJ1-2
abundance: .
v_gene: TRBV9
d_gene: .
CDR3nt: TGTGCCAGCAGCGTAGGATCCGGGATCAACTATGGCTACACCTTC
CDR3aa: CASSVGSGINYGYTF

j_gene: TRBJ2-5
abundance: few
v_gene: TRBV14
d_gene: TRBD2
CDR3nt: TGTGCCAGCAGCCAAGCGGGGGAGGGCCGTCAAGAGACCCAGTACTTC
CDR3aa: CASSQAGEGRQETQYF

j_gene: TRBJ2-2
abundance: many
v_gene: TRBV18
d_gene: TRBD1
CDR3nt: TGTGCCAGCTCACCGACGACCGGGACAGGGAACACCGGGGAGCTGTTTTTT
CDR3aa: CASSPTTGTGNTGELFF

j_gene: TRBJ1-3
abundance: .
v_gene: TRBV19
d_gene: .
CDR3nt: TGTGCCAGTAGTCCTCAGGGTCGACGCTCTGGAAACACCATATATTTT
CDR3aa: CASSPQGRRSGNTIYF

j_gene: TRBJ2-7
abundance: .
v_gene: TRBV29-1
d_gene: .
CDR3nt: TGCAGCGTTCTAGCGTCCCACGAGCAGTACTTC
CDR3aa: CSVLASHEQYF

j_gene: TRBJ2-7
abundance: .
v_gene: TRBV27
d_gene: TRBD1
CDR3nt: TGTGCCAGCAGTGTCTCCAGGGGGCACCTTTACGAGCAGTACTTC
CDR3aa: CASSVSRGHLYEQYF

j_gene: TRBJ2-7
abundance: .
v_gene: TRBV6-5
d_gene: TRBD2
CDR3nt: TGTGCCAGCAGTTACGGACTAGCGGGAGGCCTCTCCTACGAGCAGTACTTC
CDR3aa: CASSYGLAGGLSYEQYF

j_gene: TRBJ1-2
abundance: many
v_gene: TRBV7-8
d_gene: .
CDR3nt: TGTGCCAGCAGCAACCAGGGGTTTGAGGATGGCTACACCTTC
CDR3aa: CASSNQGFEDGYTF

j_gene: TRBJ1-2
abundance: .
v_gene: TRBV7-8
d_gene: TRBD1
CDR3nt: TGTGCCAGCAGCCAGGGGGGCATGATGGACTATGGCTACACCTTC
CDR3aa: CASSQGGMMDYGYTF

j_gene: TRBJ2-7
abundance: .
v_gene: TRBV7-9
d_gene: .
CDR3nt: TGTGCCAGCAGCCCTAGACAGGACTCTCACGAGCAGTACTTC
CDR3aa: CASSPRQDSHEQYF

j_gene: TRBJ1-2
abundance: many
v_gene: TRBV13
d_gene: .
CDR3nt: TGTGCCAGCAGCAACGGTCAGGGGCTCGGCTACACCTTC
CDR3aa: CASSNGQGLGYTF

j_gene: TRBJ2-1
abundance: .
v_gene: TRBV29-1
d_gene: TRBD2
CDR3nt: TGCAGCGTTGGTTCGGGAGCGGGGGAGCAGTTCTTC
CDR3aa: CSVGSGAGEQFF

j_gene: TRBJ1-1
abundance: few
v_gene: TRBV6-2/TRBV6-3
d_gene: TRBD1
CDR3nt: TGTGCCAGCAGTTACCAGCCCCGACAGGGGGCAAGCACTGAAGCTTTCTTT
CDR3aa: CASSYQPRQGASTEAFF

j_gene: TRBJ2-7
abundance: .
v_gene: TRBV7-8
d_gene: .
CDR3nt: TGTGCCAGCAGCTTAGTTCCAGGGAATACCTACGAGCAGTACTTC
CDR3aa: CASSLVPGNTYEQYF

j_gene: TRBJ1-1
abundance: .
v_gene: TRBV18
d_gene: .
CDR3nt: TGTGCCAGCTTACCACGCGCGGCTGAAGCTTTCTTT
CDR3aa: CASLPRAAEAFF

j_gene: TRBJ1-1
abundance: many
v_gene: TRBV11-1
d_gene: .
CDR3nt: TGTGCCAGCAGCTTATCGCCTAACGGGTACACTGAAGCTTTCTTT
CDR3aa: CASSLSPNGYTEAFF

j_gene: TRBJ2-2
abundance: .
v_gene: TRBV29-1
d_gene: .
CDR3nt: TGCAGCGTTGCCAGACAGGCCGGGGGTGGCACCGGGGAGCTGTTTTTT
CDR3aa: CSVARQAGGGTGELFF

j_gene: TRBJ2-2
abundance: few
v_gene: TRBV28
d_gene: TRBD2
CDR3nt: TGTGCCAGCAGTTTATCGGTATTGCGGGCTAGCGGGAGAATCACCGGGGAGCTGTTTTTT
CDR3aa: CASSLSVLRASGRITGELFF

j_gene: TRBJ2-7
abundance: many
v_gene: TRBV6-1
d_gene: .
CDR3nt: TGTGCCAGCAGGACCGGAGGGCGCGAGCAGTACTTC
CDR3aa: CASRTGGREQYF

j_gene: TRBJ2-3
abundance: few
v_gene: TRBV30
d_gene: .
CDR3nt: TGTGCCTGGAGTGTACCATCTCCAGGCGGGGGCACAGATACGCAGTATTTT
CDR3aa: CAWSVPSPGGGTDTQYF

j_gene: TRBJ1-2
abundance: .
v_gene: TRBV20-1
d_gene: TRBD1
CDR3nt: TGCAGTGCAAACGGACAGGGGCTTAGGGGCTACACCTTC
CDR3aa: CSANGQGLRGYTF

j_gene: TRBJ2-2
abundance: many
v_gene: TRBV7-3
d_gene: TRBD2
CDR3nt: TGTGCCAGCAGCATCCCGGGACTAGCGGGAGCGGCCGGGGAGCTGTTTTTT
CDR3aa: CASSIPGLAGAAGELFF

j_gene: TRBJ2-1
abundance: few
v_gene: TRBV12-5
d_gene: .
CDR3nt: TGTGCTAGTATGACAGGCCCCCCCTACAATGAGCAGTTCTTC
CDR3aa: CASMTGPPYNEQFF

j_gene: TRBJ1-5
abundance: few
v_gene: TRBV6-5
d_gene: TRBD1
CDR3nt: TGTGCCAGCAGTTCCCTCGGGACAGAAATTAGCAATCAGCCCCAGCATTTT
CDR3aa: CASSSLGTEISNQPQHF

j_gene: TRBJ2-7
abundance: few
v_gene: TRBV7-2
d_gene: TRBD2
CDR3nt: TGTGCCAGCAGCTTAGCGTGGCCTAGCGGCTCCTACGAGCAGTACTTC
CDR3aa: CASSLAWPSGSYEQYF

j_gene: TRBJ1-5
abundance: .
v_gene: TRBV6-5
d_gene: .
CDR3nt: TGTGCCAGCAGTTTTGGGGTTAATCAGCCCCAGCATTTT
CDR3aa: CASSFGVNQPQHF

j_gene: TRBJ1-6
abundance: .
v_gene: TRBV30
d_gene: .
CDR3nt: TGTGCCTGGGCCCCGGGAGTCAATTCACCCCTCCACTTT
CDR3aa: CAWAPGVNSPLHF

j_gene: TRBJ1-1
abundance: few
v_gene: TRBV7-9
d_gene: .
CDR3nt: TGTGCCAGCAGCCACGGGGGGGTAGGCGCTGAAGCTTTCTTT
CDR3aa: CASSHGGVGAEAFF

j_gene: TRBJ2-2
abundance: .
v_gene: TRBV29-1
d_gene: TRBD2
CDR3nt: TGCAGCGTTTTAGCAAGCGGGAGGGCCACCGGGGAGCTGTTTTTT
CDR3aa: CSVLASGRATGELFF

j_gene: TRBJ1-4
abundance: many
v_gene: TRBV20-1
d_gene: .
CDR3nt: TGCAGTGCTAGGTCCGAGGGGGACAAACTGTTTTTT
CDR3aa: CSARSEGDKLFF